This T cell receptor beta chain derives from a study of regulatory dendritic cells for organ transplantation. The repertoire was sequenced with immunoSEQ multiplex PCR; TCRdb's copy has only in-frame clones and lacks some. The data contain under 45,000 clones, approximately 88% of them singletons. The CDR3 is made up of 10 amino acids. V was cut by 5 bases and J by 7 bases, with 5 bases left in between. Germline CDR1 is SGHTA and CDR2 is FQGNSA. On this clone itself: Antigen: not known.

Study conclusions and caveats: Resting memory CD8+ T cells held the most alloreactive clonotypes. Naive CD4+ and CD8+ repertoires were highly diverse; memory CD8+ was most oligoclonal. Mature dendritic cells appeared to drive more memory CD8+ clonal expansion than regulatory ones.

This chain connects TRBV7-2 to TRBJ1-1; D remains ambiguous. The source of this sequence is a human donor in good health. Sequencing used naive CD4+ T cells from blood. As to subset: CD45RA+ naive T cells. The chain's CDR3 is CASSNYEAFF. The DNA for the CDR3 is TGTGCCAGCAGCAACTATGAAGCTTTCTTT. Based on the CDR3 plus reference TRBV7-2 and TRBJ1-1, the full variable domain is GAGVSQSPSNKVTEKGKDVELRCDPISGHTALYWYRQSLGQGLEFLIYFQGNSAPDKSGLPSDRFSAERTGGSVSTLTIQRTQQEDSAVYLCASSNYEAFFGQGTRLTVV.